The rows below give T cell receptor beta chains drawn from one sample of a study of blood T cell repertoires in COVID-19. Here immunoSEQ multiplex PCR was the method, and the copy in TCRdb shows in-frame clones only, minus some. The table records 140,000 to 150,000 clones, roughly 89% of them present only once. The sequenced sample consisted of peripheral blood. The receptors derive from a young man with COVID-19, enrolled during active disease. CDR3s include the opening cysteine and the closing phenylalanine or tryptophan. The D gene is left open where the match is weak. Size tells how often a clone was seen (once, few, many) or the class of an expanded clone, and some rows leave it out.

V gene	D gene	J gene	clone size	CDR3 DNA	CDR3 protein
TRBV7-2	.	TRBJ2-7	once	TGTGCCAGCAGCTTAGCGGGGAGTGGCTCCTACGAGCAGTACTTC	CASSLAGSGSYEQYF
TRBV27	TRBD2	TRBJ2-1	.	TGTGCCAGCAGTTCACTAGCGGGAGGTTATAATGAGCAGTTCTTC	CASSSLAGGYNEQFF
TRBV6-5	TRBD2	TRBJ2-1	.	TGTGCCAGCAGTTTGACTAGCGGGAGTTACAATGAGCAGTTCTTC	CASSLTSGSYNEQFF
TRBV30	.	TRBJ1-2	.	TGTGCCTGGAGCCAAGGGGGTAACTATGGCTACACCTTC	CAWSQGGNYGYTF
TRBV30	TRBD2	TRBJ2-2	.	TGTGCCTGGAGACCCCCGGGGAGGGGTTCCACCGGGGAGCTGTTTTTT	CAWRPPGRGSTGELFF
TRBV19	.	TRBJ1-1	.	TGTGCCAGTAGTAGTGGCAGGGAGGGCACTGAAGCTTTCTTT	CASSSGREGTEAFF
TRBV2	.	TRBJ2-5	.	TGTGCCAGCAGTGTCAGAAGGGGGGAGACCCAGTACTTC	CASSVRRGETQYF
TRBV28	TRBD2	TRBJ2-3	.	TGTGCCAGCAGTTTACGGACTAGCCTTGGCACAGATACGCAGTATTTT	CASSLRTSLGTDTQYF
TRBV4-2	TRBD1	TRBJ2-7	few	TGTGCCAGCAGCCAACCAACAGGGGGCAGTACCTACGAGCAGTACTTC	CASSQPTGGSTYEQYF
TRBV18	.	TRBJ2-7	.	TGTGCCAGCTCAACTAGGACAGAAGACTACGAGCAGTACTTC	CASSTRTEDYEQYF
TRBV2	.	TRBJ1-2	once	TGTGCCAGCAGTCCCGCCCGCGGGGAAGGGGGCTACACCTTC	CASSPARGEGGYTF
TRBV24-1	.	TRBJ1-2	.	TGTGCCACCAGCGGGAGCTATGGCTACACCTTC	CATSGSYGYTF
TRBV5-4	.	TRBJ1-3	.	TGTGCCAGCAGCTTACAAGGGGCTGGAAACACCATATATTTT	CASSLQGAGNTIYF
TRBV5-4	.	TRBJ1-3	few	TGTGCCAGCAGCTTGGACAGGCCTAGCTCTGGAAACACCATATATTTT	CASSLDRPSSGNTIYF
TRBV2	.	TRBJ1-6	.	TGTGCCAGCGACGGGGCAGGGGCGGATAATTCACCCCTCCACTTT	CASDGAGADNSPLHF
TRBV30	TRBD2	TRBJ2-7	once	TGTGCCTGGAGTAGGGGACTAGCGGGAAGCTACGAGCAGTACTTC	CAWSRGLAGSYEQYF
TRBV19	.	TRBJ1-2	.	TGTGCCAGTAGTATCAGTGACTATGGCTACACCTTC	CASSISDYGYTF
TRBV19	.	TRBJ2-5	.	TGTGCCAGTAGTAATAACCGGGGTGGCCAGTACTTC	CASSNNRGGQYF
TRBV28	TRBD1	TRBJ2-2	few	TGTGCCAGCAGTTTCGGGACAGCTTTCACCGGGGAGCTGTTTTTT	CASSFGTAFTGELFF
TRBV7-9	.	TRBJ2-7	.	TGTGCCAGCAGCTTCAACAGATACGAGCAGTACTTC	CASSFNRYEQYF
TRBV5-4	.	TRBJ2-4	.	TGTGCCAGCAGCTTCGTGACTCAGCCTGGTAGAAACATTCAGTACTTC	CASSFVTQPGRNIQYF
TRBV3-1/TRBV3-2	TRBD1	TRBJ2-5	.	TGTGCCAGCAGCCAATCCCCCGCCGGGACAGGGTGGATTGGGGAGACCCAGTACTTC	CASSQSPAGTGWIGETQYF
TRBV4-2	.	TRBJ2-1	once	TGTGCCAGCAGCCGTCTTACTAGTGAGCAGTTCTTC	CASSRLTSEQFF
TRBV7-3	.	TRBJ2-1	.	TGTGCCAGCAGCTTAGGAGCTAATGAGCAGTTCTTC	CASSLGANEQFF
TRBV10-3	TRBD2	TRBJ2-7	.	TGTGCCACGGCGCCGGGACTAGGGTCCTACGAGCAGTACTTC	CATAPGLGSYEQYF
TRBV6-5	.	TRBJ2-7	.	TGTGCCAGCACCGTTCGAGGGTCGAGCCCCTACGAGCAGTACTTC	CASTVRGSSPYEQYF
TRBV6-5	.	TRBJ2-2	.	TGTGCCAGCAGTTCGGCCGGGGAGCTGTTTTTT	CASSSAGELFF
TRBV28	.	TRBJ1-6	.	TGTGCCAGCAGTTCGGCCGGGAACACTATGGGTTCACCCCTCCACTTT	CASSSAGNTMGSPLHF
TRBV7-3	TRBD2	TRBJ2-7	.	TGTGCCAGCAGCTTGCTAGCGGGAGGGCTTAAAGAGCAGTACTTC	CASSLLAGGLKEQYF
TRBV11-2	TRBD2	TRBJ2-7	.	TGTGCCAGCAGCCCCACCGGGGGGGGCAGAACTCTGGGCGAGCAGTACTTC	CASSPTGGGRTLGEQYF
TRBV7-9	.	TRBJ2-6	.	TGTGCCAGCAGCTTAAACAGAGCTGGGGCCAACGTCCTGACTTTC	CASSLNRAGANVLTF
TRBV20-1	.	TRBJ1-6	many	TGCAGTGCTAGGGAGGCATCCCTCCACTTT	CSAREASLHF
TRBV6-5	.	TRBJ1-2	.	TGTGCCAGCAGTTCCCAACAGAACTATGGCTACACCTTC	CASSSQQNYGYTF
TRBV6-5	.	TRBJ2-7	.	TGTGCCAGCAGGGCAACAGGGTCCGACGAGCAGTACTTC	CASRATGSDEQYF
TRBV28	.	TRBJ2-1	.	TGTGCCAGCAGTTCAGCGTCCGGGTACTCCTACAATGAGCAGTTCTTC	CASSSASGYSYNEQFF
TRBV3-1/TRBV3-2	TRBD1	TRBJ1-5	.	TGTGCCAGCAGCCCAGGACAGGGGGCGCGCGTCCAGCCCCAGCATTTT	CASSPGQGARVQPQHF
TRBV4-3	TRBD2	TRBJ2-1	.	TGCGCCAGCAGCCAGCTAGCGGGATCCTTCAATGAGCAGTTCTTC	CASSQLAGSFNEQFF
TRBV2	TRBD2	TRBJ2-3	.	TGTGCCAGCAGCAAGAACGGACTAGCGGGAGTCTCAGATACGCAGTATTTT	CASSKNGLAGVSDTQYF
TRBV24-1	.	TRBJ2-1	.	TGTGCCACCGAGGTCTACAATGAGCAGTTCTTC	CATEVYNEQFF
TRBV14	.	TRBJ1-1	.	TGTGCCAGCAGCCAAGTAAGCGGTCGGACTGAAGCTTTCTTT	CASSQVSGRTEAFF
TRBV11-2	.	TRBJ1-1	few	TGTGCCAGCAGCCTTGGAGTGAACACTGAAGCTTTCTTT	CASSLGVNTEAFF
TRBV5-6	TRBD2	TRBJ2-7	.	TGTGCCAGCAGCTTCGGACTAGCGGGGGCCTACGAGCAGTACTTC	CASSFGLAGAYEQYF
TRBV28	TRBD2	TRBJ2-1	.	TGTGCCAGCAGGGAGGGACTAGCGGGAGGAAAAGGGTACAATGAGCAGTTCTTC	CASREGLAGGKGYNEQFF
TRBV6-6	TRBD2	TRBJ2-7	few	TGTGCCAGCAGTTACTCACCTAGCGGGAGTTCCTACGAGCAGTACTTC	CASSYSPSGSSYEQYF
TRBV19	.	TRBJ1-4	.	TGTGCCAGTAGTATACAGACAACTAATGAAAAACTGTTTTTT	CASSIQTTNEKLFF
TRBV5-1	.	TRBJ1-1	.	TGCGCCAGCAGCCAAAATCCTACGAACACTGAAGCTTTCTTT	CASSQNPTNTEAFF
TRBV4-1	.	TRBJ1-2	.	TGCGCCAGCAGCCTGGGGGGGGCAGGGGACTCAGCCCACGGCTACACCTTC	CASSLGGAGDSAHGYTF
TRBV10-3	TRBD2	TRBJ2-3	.	TGTGCCATCAGACTAGCGCCAAGCACAGATACGCAGTATTTT	CAIRLAPSTDTQYF
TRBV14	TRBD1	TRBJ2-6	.	TGTGCCAGCAGCTCGACAGGGGCTGGGGCCAACGTCCTGACTTTC	CASSSTGAGANVLTF
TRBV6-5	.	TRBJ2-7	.	TGTGCCAGCAGACTACCTCCTTCCTACGAGCAGTACTTC	CASRLPPSYEQYF
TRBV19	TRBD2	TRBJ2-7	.	TGTGCCAGTAGTCGACTAGCGGGAGACCCCTACGAGCAGTACTTC	CASSRLAGDPYEQYF
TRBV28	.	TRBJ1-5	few	TGTGCCAGCACTCCTGGGGGGATTAGCAATCAGCCCCAGCATTTT	CASTPGGISNQPQHF
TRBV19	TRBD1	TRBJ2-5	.	TGTGCCAGTAGTCCATGGACAGGGACGGCGGGGGAGACCCAGTACTTC	CASSPWTGTAGETQYF
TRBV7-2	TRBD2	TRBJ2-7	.	TGTGCCAGCAGGAATAGCGGGAGCTCCTACGAGCAGTACTTC	CASRNSGSSYEQYF
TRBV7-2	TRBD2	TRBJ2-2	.	TGTGCCAGCAGCGCGCAACGGACTAGCACTTTTAACGGGGAGCTGTTTTTT	CASSAQRTSTFNGELFF
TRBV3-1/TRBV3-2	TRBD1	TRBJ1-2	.	TGTGCCAGCAGCCTGACAGGGGATGGCTACACCTTC	CASSLTGDGYTF
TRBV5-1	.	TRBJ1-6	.	TGCGCCAGCAGCCCGTCCGATAATTCACCCCTCCACTTT	CASSPSDNSPLHF
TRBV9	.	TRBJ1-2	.	TGTGCCAGCAGCGCACAGGGTTATGGCTACACCTTC	CASSAQGYGYTF
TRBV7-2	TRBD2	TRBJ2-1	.	TGTGCCAGCAGGTCGCTTAGCGGGAGGGCCCACAATGAGCAGTTCTTC	CASRSLSGRAHNEQFF
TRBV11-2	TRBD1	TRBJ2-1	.	TGTGCCAGCAGCACAGGGGACAGGGCGGGTGAGCAGTTCTTC	CASSTGDRAGEQFF